One sample yielded the 32 T cell receptor beta chains listed below, sequenced in a study of OX40 agonist ivuxolimab in advanced cancers. TCRdb's copy holds only in-frame clones and misses some; the assay was immunoSEQ multiplex PCR. The repertoire consists of about 62,000 clones, with about four fifths occurring once and the leading ten covering approximately 10%. This sample comprised CD4+ or CD8+ T cells sorted from blood, obtained in a trial of the OX40 agonist ivuxolimab. The origin of the receptors is an adult with an advanced solid tumor such as melanoma, head and neck, liver or kidney cancer.

This chain links TRBV6-5 with TRBJ1-2; perhaps TRBD1 as D (5 bases). The CDR3 covers 12 residues. CDR1 is MNHEY, CDR2 SVGAGI, per germline. The ends were cut back, 8 bases at V and 8 bases at J, with 15 bases in the middle. This CDR3 is CASGAGKRGYTF. The CDR3 nucleotides read TGTGCCAGCGGGGCAGGGAAAAGAGGCTACACCTTC.

The chain employs TRBV4-1 and TRBJ2-1; possibly TRBD2 for D (6 bases). Germline CDR1 reads MGHRA; CDR2 reads YSYEKL. The V and J ends lost 1 base and 6 bases respectively, with 13 bases between them. CDR3 length: 15 amino acids. DNA for the CDR3: TGCGCCAGCAGCCAAGGGACTACCGCCCGCAATGAGCAGTTCTTC. Protein sequence: CASSQGTTARNEQFF.

This clone has only one observation. The chain links TRBV18 to TRBJ2-6, with 7 bases matching TRBD2. This CDR3 has 15 residues. The J segment lost 4 bases and the V segment lost 6 bases, leaving 6 bases of the junction unmatched. Germline CDR1 reads KGHSH; CDR2 reads LQKENI. The CDR3, as DNA: TGTGCCAGCTCTCGGGGGGATCCCGGGGCCAACGTCCTGACTTTC. Translation: CASSRGDPGANVLTF.

The rearrangement links TRBV10-1 to TRBJ2-5; a weak D match, TRBD1 (6 bases). Matching the DNA end better, TRBJ2-7 makes the J call doubtful. The CDR3 is 14 residues long. Germline V gives CDR1 WNHNN, CDR2 SYGVQD (reference sequence). The CDR3 loop reads CASRVTGFYNEQYF. CDR3 coding DNA: TGCGCCAGCAGAGTCACAGGGTTTTACAACGAGCAGTACTTC.

The chain is built from TRBV7-2 and TRBJ2-3; 11 positions agree with TRBD2. This CDR3 is built from 18 residues. The trim removed 0 bases at V and 1 base at J, leaving 6 bases unmatched. The germline gives CDR1 SGHTA, CDR2 FQGNSA. In DNA form, the CDR3 reads TGTGCCAGCAGCTTAGCTTGGGGTAGCGGGGGGGGCACAGATACGCAGTATTTT. It yields the protein CASSLAWGSGGGTDTQYF.

The CDR3 bases are TGTGCCAGCAGCCCGCCGGGACGGACTTATGGCTACACCTTC. It yields the protein CASSPPGRTYGYTF. The V gene is TRBV27, the J gene TRBJ1-2; maybe TRBD1 (5 bases). The CDR3 loop spans 14 amino acids. Trimming left V 6 bases short and J 5 bases short, with 16 bases between. Germline V gene sequence: CDR1 MNHEY, CDR2 SMNVEV (reference sequence).

V is TRBV15 and J is TRBJ2-5; no definite D call. In germline, CDR1 is LNHNV, CDR2 YYDKDF (reference sequence). The CDR3 totals 14 residues. V lost 2 bases and J lost 4, with 11 bases in between. The chain's CDR3 is CATSRPQNRETQYF. The CDR3 nucleotides read TGTGCCACCAGCAGACCTCAGAATAGAGAGACCCAGTACTTC. The variable domain in full, with the rest retrieved from reference TRBV15 and TRBJ2-5, is DAMVIQNPRYQVTQFGKPVTLSCSQTLNHNVMYWYQQKSSQAPKLLFHYYDKDFNNEADTPDNFQSRRPNTSFCFLDIRSPGLGDTAMYLCATSRPQNRETQYFGPGTRLLVL.

The V call is TRBV2, the J call TRBJ2-7; perhaps D is TRBD1 or TRBD2 (5 bases each). The germline V gene encodes CDR1 SNHLY and CDR2 FYNNEI. Trimming took 6 bases from V and 2 from J, leaving 8 bases between them. The CDR3 has 12 residues. CDR3 residues: CASRGDPYEQYF. In DNA form, the CDR3 reads TGTGCCAGCAGGGGGGACCCCTACGAGCAGTACTTC.

This chain uses TRBV28 with TRBJ1-2; D is uncertain. The CDR3 is made up of 16 amino acids. Trimming stripped 2 bases from V and 4 bases from J, with 17 bases between. CDR1 MDHEN and CDR2 SYDVKM come from the germline V gene. CDR3 sequence: CASSLGSRSNSYGYTF. Written as DNA, the CDR3 is TGTGCCAGCAGTTTAGGGAGCAGGTCCAACTCCTATGGCTACACCTTC.

The chain is built from TRBV11-2 and TRBJ2-7; TRBD2 is a possible D gene (5 bases). CDR3 length: 13 amino acids. Trimming cost V 2 bases and J 5 bases, with 10 bases left between them. Germline CDR1 reads SGHAT; CDR2 reads FQNNGV. Written as DNA, the CDR3 is TGTGCCAGCAGCTTATTCGCCGGGGACGAGCAGTACTTC. Translated: CASSLFAGDEQYF.

The V gene is TRBV6-5, the J gene TRBJ2-6; D remains unclear. Germline V gives CDR1 MNHEY, CDR2 SVGAGI. The CDR3 contains 14 residues. Trimming pared 1 base from V and 2 bases from J, leaving 3 bases between. CDR3 loop: CASSYWTGANVLTF. In nucleotides, the CDR3 is TGTGCCAGCAGTTACTGGACTGGGGCCAACGTCCTGACTTTC.

V is TRBV7-2 and J is TRBJ2-5; 13 bases agree with TRBD2. The junction had 5 bases not matched to a gene; V was cut back by 5 bases and J by 5 bases. Germline V gene sequence: CDR1 SGHTA, CDR2 FQGNSA. The CDR3 is 15 residues long. CDR3 amino acids: CASSTGTSGVETQYF. CDR3 DNA sequence: TGTGCCAGCAGCACGGGGACTAGCGGGGTGGAGACCCAGTACTTC. The variable domain in full, with the rest retrieved from reference TRBV7-2 and TRBJ2-5, is GAGVSQSPSNKVTEKGKDVELRCDPISGHTALYWYRQSLGQGLEFLIYFQGNSAPDKSGLPSDRFSAERTGGSVSTLTIQRTQQEDSAVYLCASSTGTSGVETQYFGPGTRLLVL.

The DNA for the CDR3 is TGTGCCTGGAGCCCTTGGGAGGCTTTGGGAGATTCACCCCTCCACTTT. Encoded protein: CAWSPWEALGDSPLHF. The chain is built from TRBV30 and TRBJ1-6; no firm D call. Trimming shortened V by 3 bases and J by 8 bases, and 20 bases separated the two germline ends. CDR3 length equals 16 residues. Germline CDR1 GTSNPN, CDR2 SVGIG (reference sequence).

The chain couples TRBV14 to TRBJ1-1; unclear D gene. V was pared by 4 bases and J by 9 bases, with 12 bases between. The CDR3 runs to 12 residues. Germline V lookup: CDR1 SGHDN, CDR2 FVKESK. CDR3 nucleotides: TGTGCCAGCAGCCCTTCAGATGTACAAGCTTTCTTT. Amino acids: CASSPSDVQAFF.

This clone was seen only a few times. The chain combines TRBV2 with TRBJ2-3; 7 nucleotides align to TRBD2. Germline trimming cut 0 bases from V and 3 bases from J; bases unmatched to any gene: 12. The CDR3 sequence is 18 residues long. Germline-derived CDR1 and CDR2 are SNHLY and FYNNEI. The CDR3 region is CASSEAGGVRILTDTQYF. DNA for the CDR3: TGTGCCAGCAGTGAAGCGGGAGGGGTGCGGATTTTGACAGATACGCAGTATTTT.

The chain combines TRBV9 with TRBJ2-7; 10 nucleotides agree with TRBD1. The CDR3 covers 14 residues. Germline V lookup: CDR1 SGDLS, CDR2 YYNGEE. The V gene end was trimmed by 4 bases and the J gene end by 3 bases; junction bases not matched to a gene: 4. As DNA, the CDR3 is TGTGCCAGCAGCCCCCGGACAGGGGGCTACGAGCAGTACTTC. This encodes CASSPRTGGYEQYF.

The genes are TRBV5-1 and TRBJ1-2; the match to TRBD1 covers 8 bases. The CDR3 totals 13 residues. V was clipped by 1 base and J by 13 bases; unmatched bases: 9. Germline-derived CDR1 and CDR2 are SGHRS and YFSETQ. CDR3 region: CASSLSGQGLSTF. CDR3 in DNA: TGCGCCAGCAGCTTGAGCGGACAGGGTCTAAGCACCTTC.

The V gene is TRBV9, the J gene TRBJ1-4; 10 nucleotides agree with TRBD1. Trimming cost V 2 bases and J 3 bases; bases outside gene matches: 4. The germline CDR1 and CDR2 sequences are SGDLS and YYNGEE. The CDR3 extends over 16 amino acids. In nucleotides, the CDR3 is TGTGCCAGCAGCGTGGGACAGGGGATTGCTAATGAAAAACTGTTTTTT. It codes for CASSVGQGIANEKLFF. Full variable domain (remainder filled in from reference TRBV9 and TRBJ1-4): DSGVTQTPKHLITATGQRVTLRCSPRSGDLSVYWYQQSLDQGLQFLIQYYNGEERAKGNILERFSAQQFPDLHSELNLSSLELGDSALYFCASSVGQGIANEKLFFGSGTQLSVL.

V gene TRBV4-1 combines with J gene TRBJ1-4, with D tentatively TRBD1 (5 bases). Germline CDR1 and CDR2: MGHRA and YSYEKL. Trimming took off 6 bases at V and 4 bases at J, with 15 bases between the two ends. The CDR3 sequence is 15 residues long. The CDR3 region is CASRPQGSSNEKLFF. The CDR3, as DNA: TGCGCCAGCAGGCCTCAGGGTTCAAGTAATGAAAAACTGTTTTTT.

J is TRBJ1-6 and V is TRBV27, with no clear D. The germline CDR1 and CDR2 sequences are MNHEY and SMNVEV (reference sequence). This CDR3 contains 11 residues. Trimming cost V 6 bases and J 13 bases, with 10 bases left between them. DNA of the CDR3: TGTGCCAGCAGACTTGACGGGCCCCTCCACTTT. This codes for CASRLDGPLHF.

The chain uses TRBV6-4 and TRBJ1-4, with D uncertain. The V end was cut by 3 bases, the J end by 0 bases, with 5 bases between. CDR3 size: 14 residues. From germline, CDR1 is MRHNA and CDR2 SNTAGT. CDR3 coding DNA: TGTGCCAGCAGTGATTACCCAACTAATGAAAAACTGTTTTTT. This codes for CASSDYPTNEKLFF.

The rearrangement joins TRBV2 to TRBJ2-7, with D perhaps matching TRBD2 (5 bases). Deletions cut 4 bases from V and 3 bases from J, with 19 bases between. The CDR3 totals 16 residues. The germline V gene encodes CDR1 SNHLY and CDR2 FYNNEI. In DNA form, the CDR3 reads TGTGCCAGCAGTGTAGGGAGTGAGGGAAAGGACTACGAGCAGTACTTC. Protein sequence: CASSVGSEGKDYEQYF.

The V gene is TRBV4-1, the J gene TRBJ2-7; D is undetermined. CDR3 length: 13 amino acids. Germline-derived CDR1 and CDR2 are MGHRA and YSYEKL. The V gene lost 0 bases and the J gene lost 3 bases, with 6 bases spanning the gap. Here the CDR3 DNA reads TGCGCCAGCAGCCAAGAAGGGTTCTACGAGCAGTACTTC. This codes for CASSQEGFYEQYF.

In DNA, the CDR3 is TGCGCCAGCAGCCAAGGCGGGACAGGGAGTCTCCAGACCCAGTACTTC. Residues: CASSQGGTGSLQTQYF. The rearrangement joins TRBV4-3 to TRBJ2-5, with 9 bases lining up with TRBD1. Looked up from germline, CDR1 is LGHNA and CDR2 is YSLEER. The CDR3 extends over 16 amino acids. V trimming: 1 base; J trimming: 6 bases; junction bases outside the gene matches: 9.

This chain links TRBV28 with TRBJ2-7; D ambiguous. V gave up 7 bases and J gave up 0 bases, with 10 bases separating them. CDR1 and CDR2 (germline): MDHEN, SYDVKM. CDR3 size: 13 residues. CDR3 region: CASNTGGSYEQYF. DNA for the CDR3: TGTGCCAGCAACACGGGCGGCTCCTACGAGCAGTACTTC. Combining the CDR3 with reference TRBV28 and TRBJ2-7 gives the whole variable domain DVKVTQSSRYLVKRTGEKVFLECVQDMDHENMFWYRQDPGLGLRLIYFSYDVKMKEKGDIPEGYSVSREKKERFSLILESASTNQTSMYLCASNTGGSYEQYFGPGTRLTVT.

This rearrangement joins TRBV4-1 to TRBJ1-5; maybe TRBD1 (5 bases). The germline V gene has CDR1 MGHRA and CDR2 YSYEKL. CDR3 length: 16 residues. V lost 0 bases to trimming and J lost 0 bases, with 9 bases between them. In DNA, the CDR3 is TGCGCCAGCAGCCAAGAAGGGACGTATAGCAATCAGCCCCAGCATTTT. The encoded protein is CASSQEGTYSNQPQHF.

Note on this clone: Its ends do not fully match the called genes, so a read error is possible. This chain uses TRBV5-3 with TRBJ1-5; D uncertain. TRBV5-3 is an open reading frame, and its role is uncertain. This CDR3 has 15 amino acids. The DNA of the CDR3 is TGTGCCAGCAGCTTGTCTAGGCATAGCAATCAGCCCCAGCATTTT. It encodes CASSLSRHSNQPQHF.

The chain couples TRBV18 to TRBJ2-7; 7 positions agree with TRBD1. The CDR3 has 13 amino acids. The germline V gene encodes CDR1 KGHSH and CDR2 LQKENI. With 4 bases clipped from V and 2 bases from J, the junction kept 2 bases outside the gene matches. The CDR3 DNA reads TGTGCCAGCTCACGGGACAGAGCCTACGAGCAGTACTTC. Its translation is CASSRDRAYEQYF.

The rearrangement joins TRBV19 to TRBJ1-5; maybe TRBD1 (6 bases). V shed 4 bases and J shed 0 bases, with 10 bases lying between them. The CDR3 totals 15 residues. In germline, CDR1 is LNHDA, CDR2 SQIVND (reference sequence). The CDR3 sequence is CASSKYRDSNQPQHF. For the CDR3, the DNA is TGTGCCAGTAGTAAGTACAGGGATAGCAATCAGCCCCAGCATTTT.

This sequence joins TRBV19 and TRBJ2-2, with TRBD2 matching 10 bases. CDR1 and CDR2 (germline): LNHDA, SQIVND (reference sequence). The V and J ends lost 4 bases and 0 bases, in that order; junction bases with no gene match: 2. The CDR3 is 16 amino acids. CDR3 protein: CASSTTSGANTGELFF. The CDR3 bases are TGTGCCAGTAGTACCACTAGCGGGGCGAACACCGGGGAGCTGTTTTTT.

The rearrangement uses TRBV4-3 and TRBJ2-7; TRBD2 might be the D (6 bases). V was trimmed by 0 bases and J by 3 bases, leaving 12 bases between them. Germline V lookup: CDR1 LGHNA, CDR2 YSLEER. The CDR3 length is 15 residues. The CDR3 loop is CASSQDWPGSYEQYF. Here the CDR3 DNA reads TGCGCCAGCAGCCAAGATTGGCCCGGGAGCTACGAGCAGTACTTC.

V and J are TRBV4-3 and TRBJ1-1; D is ambiguous. CDR3 size: 16 residues. Germline V lookup: CDR1 LGHNA, CDR2 YSLEER. Trimming shortened V by 0 bases and J by 0 bases, and 11 bases separated the two germline ends. The chain's CDR3 is CASSQDRARMNTEAFF. The DNA of the CDR3 is TGCGCCAGCAGCCAAGATCGAGCCAGGATGAACACTGAAGCTTTCTTT.